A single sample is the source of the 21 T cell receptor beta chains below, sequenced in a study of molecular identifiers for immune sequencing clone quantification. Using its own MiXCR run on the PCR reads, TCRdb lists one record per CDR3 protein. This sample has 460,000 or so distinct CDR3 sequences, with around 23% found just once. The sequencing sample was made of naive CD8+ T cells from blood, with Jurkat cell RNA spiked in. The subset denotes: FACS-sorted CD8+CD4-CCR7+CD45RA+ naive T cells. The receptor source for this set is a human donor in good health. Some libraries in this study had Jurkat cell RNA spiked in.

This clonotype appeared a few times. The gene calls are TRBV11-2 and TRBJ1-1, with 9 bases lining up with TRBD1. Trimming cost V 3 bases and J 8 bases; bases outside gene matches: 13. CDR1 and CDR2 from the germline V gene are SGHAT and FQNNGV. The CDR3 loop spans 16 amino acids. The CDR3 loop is CASSFTGGGGYAEAFF. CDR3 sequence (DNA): TGTGCCAGCAGCTTTACAGGGGGCGGTGGTTACGCGGAAGCTTTCTTT.

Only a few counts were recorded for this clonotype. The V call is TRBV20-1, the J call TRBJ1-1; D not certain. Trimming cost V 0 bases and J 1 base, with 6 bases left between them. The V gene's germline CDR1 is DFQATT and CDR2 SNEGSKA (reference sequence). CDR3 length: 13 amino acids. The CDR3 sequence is CSARDLQNTEAFF. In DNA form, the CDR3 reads TGCAGTGCTAGAGATCTACAGAACACTGAAGCTTTCTTT.

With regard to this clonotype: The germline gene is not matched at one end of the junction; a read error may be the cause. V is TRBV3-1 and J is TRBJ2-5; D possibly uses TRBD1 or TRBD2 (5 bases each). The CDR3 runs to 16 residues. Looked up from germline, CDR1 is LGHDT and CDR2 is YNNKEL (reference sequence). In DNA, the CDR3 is TGTGCCAGCAGCCAAGAACATCGGGGCGCCCAAGAGACCCTGTACTTC. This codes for CASSQEHRGAQETLYF.

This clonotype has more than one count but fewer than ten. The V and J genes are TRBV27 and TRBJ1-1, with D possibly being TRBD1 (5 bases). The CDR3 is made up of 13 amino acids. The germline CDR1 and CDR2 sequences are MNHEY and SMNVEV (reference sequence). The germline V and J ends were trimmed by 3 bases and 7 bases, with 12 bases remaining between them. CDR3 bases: TGTGCCAGCAGTTTCCGTATGGGGGATGAAGCTTTCTTT. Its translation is CASSFRMGDEAFF.

The CDR3: CASSLVNTNTGELFF. DNA of the CDR3: TGTGCCAGCAGTTTAGTAAATACGAACACCGGGGAGCTGTTTTTT. The rearrangement joins TRBV27 to TRBJ2-2; D not certain. The CDR3 is 15 residues long. Germline values: CDR1 MNHEY, CDR2 SMNVEV (reference sequence). The V gene lost 2 bases and the J gene lost 0 bases, with 7 bases spanning the gap.

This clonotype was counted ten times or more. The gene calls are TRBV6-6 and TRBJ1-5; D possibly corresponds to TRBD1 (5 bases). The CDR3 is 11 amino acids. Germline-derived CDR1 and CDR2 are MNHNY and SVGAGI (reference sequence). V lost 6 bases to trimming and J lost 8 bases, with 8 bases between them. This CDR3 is CASRDMEPQHF. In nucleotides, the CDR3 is TGTGCCAGCAGGGACATGGAGCCCCAGCATTTT.

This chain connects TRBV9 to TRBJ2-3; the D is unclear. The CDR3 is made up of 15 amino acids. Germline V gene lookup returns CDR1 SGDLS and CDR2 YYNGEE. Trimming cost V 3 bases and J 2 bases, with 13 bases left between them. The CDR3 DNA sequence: TGTGCCAGCAGCGCCCTCAAAGCTTCCACAGATACGCAGTATTTT. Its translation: CASSALKASTDTQYF.

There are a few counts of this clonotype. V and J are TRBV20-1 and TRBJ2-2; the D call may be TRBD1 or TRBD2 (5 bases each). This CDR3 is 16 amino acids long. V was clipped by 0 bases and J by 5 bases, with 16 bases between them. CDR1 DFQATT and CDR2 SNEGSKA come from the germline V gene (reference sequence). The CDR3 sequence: CSARDPWQGRTGELFF. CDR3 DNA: TGCAGTGCTAGAGATCCCTGGCAGGGACGAACCGGGGAGCTGTTTTTT.

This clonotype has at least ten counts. CDR3 loop: CSATPAGVVNEQFF. The CDR3, as DNA: TGCAGCGCCACTCCGGCCGGGGTGGTAAATGAGCAGTTCTTC. V gene TRBV29-1 combines with J gene TRBJ2-1; a possible D gene is TRBD2 (5 bases). The CDR3 is made up of 14 amino acids. V shed 7 bases and J shed 7 bases, with 20 bases lying between them. CDR1 and CDR2 (germline): SQVTM, ANQGSEA.

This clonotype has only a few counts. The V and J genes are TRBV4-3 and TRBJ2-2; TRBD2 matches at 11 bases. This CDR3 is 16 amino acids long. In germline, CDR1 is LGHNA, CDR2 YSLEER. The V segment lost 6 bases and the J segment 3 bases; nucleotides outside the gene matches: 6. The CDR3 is CASSHTSGGYTGELFF. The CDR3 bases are TGCGCCAGCAGTCATACTAGCGGGGGCTACACCGGGGAGCTGTTTTTT.

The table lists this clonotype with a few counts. CDR3 in DNA: TGTGCCAGCAGCTCAGGGGGCCCAGATACGCAGTATTTT. Residues: CASSSGGPDTQYF. The gene calls are TRBV19 and TRBJ2-3; 8 bases map to TRBD1. Germline V gene sequence: CDR1 LNHDA, CDR2 SQIVND (reference sequence). This CDR3 is built from 13 residues. The V segment lost 9 bases and the J segment 4 bases; nucleotides outside the gene matches: 6.

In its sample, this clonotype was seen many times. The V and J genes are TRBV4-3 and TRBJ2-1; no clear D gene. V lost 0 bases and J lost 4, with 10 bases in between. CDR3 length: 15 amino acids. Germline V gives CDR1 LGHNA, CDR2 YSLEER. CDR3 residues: CASSQDAQPYNEQFF. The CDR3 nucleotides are TGCGCCAGCAGCCAAGATGCACAGCCATACAATGAGCAGTTCTTC.

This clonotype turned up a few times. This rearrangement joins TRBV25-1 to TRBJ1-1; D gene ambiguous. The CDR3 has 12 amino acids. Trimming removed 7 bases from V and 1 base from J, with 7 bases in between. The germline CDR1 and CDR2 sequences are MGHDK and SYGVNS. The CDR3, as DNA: TGTGCCAGCAACGGCGCGAACACTGAAGCTTTCTTT. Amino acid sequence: CASNGANTEAFF.

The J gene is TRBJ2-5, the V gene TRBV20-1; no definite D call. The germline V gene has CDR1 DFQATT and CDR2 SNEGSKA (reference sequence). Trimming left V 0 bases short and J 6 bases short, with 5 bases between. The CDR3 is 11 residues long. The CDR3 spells CSARDGKTQYF. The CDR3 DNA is TGCAGTGCTAGAGATGGAAAGACCCAGTACTTC.

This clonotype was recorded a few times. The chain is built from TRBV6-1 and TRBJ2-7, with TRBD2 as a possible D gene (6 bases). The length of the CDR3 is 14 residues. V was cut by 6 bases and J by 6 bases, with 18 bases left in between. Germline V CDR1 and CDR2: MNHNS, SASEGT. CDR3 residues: CASRDLGGDPEQYF. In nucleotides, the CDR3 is TGTGCCAGCAGAGACCTGGGCGGGGACCCCGAGCAGTACTTC.

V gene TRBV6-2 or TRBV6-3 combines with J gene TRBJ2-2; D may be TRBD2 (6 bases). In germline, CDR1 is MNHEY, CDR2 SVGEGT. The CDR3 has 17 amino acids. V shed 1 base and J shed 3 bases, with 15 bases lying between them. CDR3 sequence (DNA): TGTGCCAGCAGTTACTGGCGGGGCCCCGCCGACACCGGGGAGCTGTTTTTT. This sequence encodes CASSYWRGPADTGELFF.

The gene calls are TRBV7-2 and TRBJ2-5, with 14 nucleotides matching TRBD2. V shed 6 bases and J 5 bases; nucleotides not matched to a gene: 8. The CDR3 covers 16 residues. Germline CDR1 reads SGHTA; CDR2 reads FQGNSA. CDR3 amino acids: CASRRLAGGGGETQYF. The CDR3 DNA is TGTGCCAGCAGAAGACTAGCGGGGGGGGGCGGGGAGACCCAGTACTTC.

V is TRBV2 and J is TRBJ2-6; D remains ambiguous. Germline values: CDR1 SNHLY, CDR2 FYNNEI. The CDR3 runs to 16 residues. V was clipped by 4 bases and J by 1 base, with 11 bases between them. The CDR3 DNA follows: TGTGCCAGCAGTGGCGATAGGGTGTCTGGGGCCAACGTCCTGACTTTC. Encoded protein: CASSGDRVSGANVLTF.

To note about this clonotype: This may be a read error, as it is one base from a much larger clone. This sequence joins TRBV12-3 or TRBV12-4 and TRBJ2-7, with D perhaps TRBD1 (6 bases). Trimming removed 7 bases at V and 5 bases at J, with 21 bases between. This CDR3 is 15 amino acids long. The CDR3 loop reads CASTLGTTGSDEQYF. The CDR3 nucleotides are TGTGCCAGCACCCTAGGAACCACAGGGTCTGACGAGCAGTACTTC.

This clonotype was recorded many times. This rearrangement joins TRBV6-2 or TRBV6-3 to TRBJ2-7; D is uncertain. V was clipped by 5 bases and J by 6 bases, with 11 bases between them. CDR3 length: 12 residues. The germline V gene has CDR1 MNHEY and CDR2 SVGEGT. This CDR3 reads CASSHLRFEQYF. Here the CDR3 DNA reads TGTGCCAGCAGTCACCTCCGGTTCGAGCAGTACTTC.

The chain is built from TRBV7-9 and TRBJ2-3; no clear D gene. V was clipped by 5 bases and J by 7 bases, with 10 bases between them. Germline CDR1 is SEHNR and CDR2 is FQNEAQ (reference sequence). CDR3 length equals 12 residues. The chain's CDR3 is CASSPSTHTQYF. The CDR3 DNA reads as TGTGCCAGCAGCCCAAGCACTCATACGCAGTATTTT.